The 11 T cell receptor beta chains in this list originate from one sample, sequenced in a study of cytomegalovirus exposure and HLA in healthy donors. The PCR ran on 60 Vbeta and 13 Jbeta primers. Sequencing was performed with immunoSEQ multiplex PCR; in TCRdb, only in-frame clones are kept and a portion is missing. This table holds 95,000 to 150,000 clones, around 66% found once. Sequencing used PBMCs. The origin of the receptors is a woman aged 40 to 50 in good health and CMV-seropositive.

This clone appeared a few times. V usage is TRBV6-5 and J usage is TRBJ1-1; 9 positions match TRBD1. The trim removed 7 bases at V and 4 bases at J, leaving 10 bases unmatched. This CDR3 region has 15 residues. The V gene's germline CDR1 is MNHEY and CDR2 SVGAGI. For the CDR3, the DNA is TGTGCCAGCACCTCGGACAGGGGTATTGGCACTGAAGCTTTCTTT. It specifies CASTSDRGIGTEAFF.

The chain couples TRBV27 to TRBJ2-5; 9 bases agree with TRBD1. CDR1 is MNHEY, CDR2 SMNVEV, per germline (reference sequence). The CDR3 totals 16 residues. The V and J ends lost 7 bases and 5 bases, in that order; junction bases with no gene match: 14. The chain's CDR3 is CASTQGEGQGRETQYF. For the CDR3, the DNA is TGTGCCAGCACTCAAGGGGAGGGACAGGGTCGGGAGACCCAGTACTTC.

The gene calls are TRBV5-1 and TRBJ1-1, with D hard to call. Trimming took 4 bases from V and 1 from J, leaving 11 bases between them. Germline values: CDR1 SGHRS, CDR2 YFSETQ. The CDR3 consists of 14 residues. The CDR3 bases are TGCGCCAGCAGCGCCCAGGCTTCGAACACTGAAGCTTTCTTT. As protein: CASSAQASNTEAFF.

The chain joins TRBV5-6 to TRBJ1-1, with 8 bases lining up with TRBD1. Looked up from germline, CDR1 is SGHDT and CDR2 is YYEEEE. The CDR3 sequence is 17 residues long. V shed 4 bases, J shed 1 base, and the junction held 12 bases outside the gene matches. DNA of the CDR3: TGTGCCAGCAGCACGGACAGGGCGGATAGGAGGAACACTGAAGCTTTCTTT. Amino acid sequence: CASSTDRADRRNTEAFF.

The chain uses TRBV7-9 and TRBJ2-7, with TRBD2 matching 9 bases. The CDR3 is made up of 18 amino acids. The V gene end was trimmed by 5 bases and the J gene end by 1 base; junction bases not matched to a gene: 15. In germline, CDR1 is SEHNR, CDR2 FQNEAQ (reference sequence). CDR3 region: CASSLQIGGSGGSYEQYF. The DNA for the CDR3 is TGTGCCAGCAGCCTACAGATCGGGGGGAGCGGGGGGTCCTACGAGCAGTACTTC.

The chain recombines TRBV5-6 with TRBJ1-5, with 10 bases identical to TRBD1. The germline CDR1 and CDR2 sequences are SGHDT and YYEEEE. The CDR3 has 14 amino acids. The V segment lost 2 bases and the J segment 6 bases; nucleotides outside the gene matches: 2. In DNA form, the CDR3 reads TGTGCCAGCAGCTTCGGGACAGGGGTTCAGCCCCAGCATTTT. Its protein product is CASSFGTGVQPQHF.

The chain has TRBV5-1 and TRBJ1-4, with 8 bases identical to TRBD1. This CDR3 region has 14 residues. Germline CDR1 and CDR2: SGHRS and YFSETQ. Trimming cost V 0 bases and J 7 bases; bases outside gene matches: 2. The CDR3 coding sequence is TGCGCCAGCAGCTTGGTTGGACAGGGTGAAAAACTGTTTTTT. Residues: CASSLVGQGEKLFF.

This chain links TRBV5-1 with TRBJ1-1, with 11 bases fitting TRBD1. The CDR3 is 18 amino acids. The J segment lost 5 bases and the V segment lost 3 bases, leaving 15 bases of the junction unmatched. The germline V gene encodes CDR1 SGHRS and CDR2 YFSETQ. The CDR3 DNA reads as TGCGCCAGCAGCTGGCCCCCGGGACAGGGGGAGGGGAGGACTGAAGCTTTCTTT. It translates to CASSWPPGQGEGRTEAFF.

This clone was seen only a few times. V usage is TRBV18 and J usage is TRBJ1-3; the D gene is possibly TRBD1 (6 bases). Trimming stripped 5 bases from V and 0 bases from J, with 14 bases between. The CDR3 is 16 amino acids. The germline gives CDR1 KGHSH, CDR2 LQKENI. The CDR3 DNA is TGTGCCAGCTCATCTGGACAGCCAAACTCTGGAAACACCATATATTTT. It codes for CASSSGQPNSGNTIYF.

CDR3 sequence reads: CASSLQGAGATYEQYF. CDR3 sequence (DNA): TGTGCCAGCAGTTTACAGGGGGCCGGGGCTACCTACGAGCAGTACTTC. The V call is TRBV27, the J call TRBJ2-7; TRBD1 matches 8 bases. Germline loops: CDR1 MNHEY, CDR2 SMNVEV (reference sequence). There are 16 residues in the CDR3. V was pared by 2 bases and J by 2 bases, with 8 bases of the junction left unmatched.

This chain connects TRBV5-1 to TRBJ2-5; 7 positions agree with TRBD1. This CDR3 region has 13 residues. The ends lost 4 bases at V and 4 bases at J; junction bases unmatched: 4. The germline CDR1 and CDR2 sequences are SGHRS and YFSETQ. CDR3: CASSQQGPETQYF. CDR3 coding DNA: TGCGCCAGCAGCCAACAGGGGCCAGAGACCCAGTACTTC.